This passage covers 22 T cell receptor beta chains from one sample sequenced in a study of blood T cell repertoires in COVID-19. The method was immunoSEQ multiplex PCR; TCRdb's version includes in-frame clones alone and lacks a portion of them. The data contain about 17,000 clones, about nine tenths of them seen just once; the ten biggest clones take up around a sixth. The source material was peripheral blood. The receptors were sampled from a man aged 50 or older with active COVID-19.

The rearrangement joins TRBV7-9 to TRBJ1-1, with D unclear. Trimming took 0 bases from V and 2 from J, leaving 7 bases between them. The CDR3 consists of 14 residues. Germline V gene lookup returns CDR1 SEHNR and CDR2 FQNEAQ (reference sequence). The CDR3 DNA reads TGTGCCAGCAGCTTAGCCCAAAAAAACACTGAAGCTTTCTTT. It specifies CASSLAQKNTEAFF. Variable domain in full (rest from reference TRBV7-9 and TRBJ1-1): DTGVSQNPRHKITKRGQNVTFRCDPISEHNRLYWYRQTLGQGPEFLTYFQNEAQLEKSRLLSDRFSAERPKGSFSTLEIQRTEQGDSAMYLCASSLAQKNTEAFFGQGTRLTVV.

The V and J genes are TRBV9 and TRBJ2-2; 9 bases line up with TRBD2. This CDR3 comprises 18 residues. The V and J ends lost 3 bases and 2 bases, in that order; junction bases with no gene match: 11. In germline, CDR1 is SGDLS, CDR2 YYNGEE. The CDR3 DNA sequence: TGTGCCAGCAGCGGGGGGATCCTAGCGGGACGAAACACCGGGGAGCTGTTTTTT. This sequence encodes CASSGGILAGRNTGELFF.

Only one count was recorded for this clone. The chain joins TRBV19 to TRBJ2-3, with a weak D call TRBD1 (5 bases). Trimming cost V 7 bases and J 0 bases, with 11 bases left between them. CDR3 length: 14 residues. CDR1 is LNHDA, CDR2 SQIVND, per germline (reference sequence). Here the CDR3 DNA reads TGTGCCAGTAAGATAAGGGGTAGCACAGATACGCAGTATTTT. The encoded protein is CASKIRGSTDTQYF.

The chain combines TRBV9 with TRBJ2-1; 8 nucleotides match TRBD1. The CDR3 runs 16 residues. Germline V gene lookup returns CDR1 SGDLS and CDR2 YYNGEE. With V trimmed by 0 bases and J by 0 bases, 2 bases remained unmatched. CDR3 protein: CASSVAGTGSYNEQFF. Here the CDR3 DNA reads TGTGCCAGCAGCGTAGCTGGGACAGGCTCCTACAATGAGCAGTTCTTC.

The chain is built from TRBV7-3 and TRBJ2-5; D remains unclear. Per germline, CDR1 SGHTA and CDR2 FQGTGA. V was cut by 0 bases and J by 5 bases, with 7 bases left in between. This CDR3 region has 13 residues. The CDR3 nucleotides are TGTGCCAGCAGCTTAACGACTGCCGAGACCCAGTACTTC. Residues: CASSLTTAETQYF.

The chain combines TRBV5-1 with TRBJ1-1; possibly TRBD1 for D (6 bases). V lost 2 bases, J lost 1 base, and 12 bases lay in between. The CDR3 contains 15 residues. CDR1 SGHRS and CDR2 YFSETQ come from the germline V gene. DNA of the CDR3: TGCGCCAGCAGCTTATCTACAGGGTGGAACACTGAAGCTTTCTTT. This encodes CASSLSTGWNTEAFF.

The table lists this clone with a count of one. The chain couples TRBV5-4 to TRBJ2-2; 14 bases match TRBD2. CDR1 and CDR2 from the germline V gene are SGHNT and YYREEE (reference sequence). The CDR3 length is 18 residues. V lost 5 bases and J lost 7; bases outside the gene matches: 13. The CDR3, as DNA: TGTGCCAGCAGTAGACCGACTAGCGGGAGGGAATTCAGCGGGGAGCTGTTTTTT. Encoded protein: CASSRPTSGREFSGELFF.

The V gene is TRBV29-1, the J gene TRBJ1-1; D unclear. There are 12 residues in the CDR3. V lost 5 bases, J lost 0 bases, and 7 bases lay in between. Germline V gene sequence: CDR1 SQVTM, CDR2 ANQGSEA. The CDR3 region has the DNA TGCAGCGTTCGGGATCTGAACACTGAAGCTTTCTTT. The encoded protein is CSVRDLNTEAFF.

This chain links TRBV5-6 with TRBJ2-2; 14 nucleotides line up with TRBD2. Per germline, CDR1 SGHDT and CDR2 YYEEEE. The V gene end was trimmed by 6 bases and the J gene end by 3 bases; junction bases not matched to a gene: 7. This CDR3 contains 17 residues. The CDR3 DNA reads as TGTGCCAGCACGCCGGGACTAGCGGGAGTCCACACCGGGGAGCTGTTTTTT. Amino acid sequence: CASTPGLAGVHTGELFF.

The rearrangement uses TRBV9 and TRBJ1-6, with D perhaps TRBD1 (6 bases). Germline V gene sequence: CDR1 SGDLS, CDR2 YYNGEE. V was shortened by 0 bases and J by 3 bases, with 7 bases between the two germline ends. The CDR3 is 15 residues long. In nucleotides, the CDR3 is TGTGCCAGCAGCGTAGAGGGGGTCTATAATTCACCCCTCCACTTT. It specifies CASSVEGVYNSPLHF.

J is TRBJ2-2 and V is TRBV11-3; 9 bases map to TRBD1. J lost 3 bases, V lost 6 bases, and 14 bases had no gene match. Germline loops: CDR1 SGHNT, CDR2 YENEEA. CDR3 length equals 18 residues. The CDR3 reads CASSPGQGSKGDTGELFF. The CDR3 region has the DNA TGTGCCAGCAGTCCGGGACAGGGATCCAAGGGGGACACCGGGGAGCTGTTTTTT.

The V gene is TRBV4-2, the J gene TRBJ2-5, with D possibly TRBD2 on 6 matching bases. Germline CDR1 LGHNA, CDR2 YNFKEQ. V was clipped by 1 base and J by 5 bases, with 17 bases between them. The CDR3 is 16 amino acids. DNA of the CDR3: TGTGCCAGCAGCCAAGTAACCGGGAGTGGGGGGGAGACCCAGTACTTC. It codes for CASSQVTGSGGETQYF.

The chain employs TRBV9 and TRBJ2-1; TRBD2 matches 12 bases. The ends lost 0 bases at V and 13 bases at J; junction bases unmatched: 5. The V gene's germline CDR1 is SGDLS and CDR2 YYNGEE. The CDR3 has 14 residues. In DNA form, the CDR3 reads TGTGCCAGCAGCGTAGAACTAGCGGGAGGCTCACAGTTCTTC. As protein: CASSVELAGGSQFF.

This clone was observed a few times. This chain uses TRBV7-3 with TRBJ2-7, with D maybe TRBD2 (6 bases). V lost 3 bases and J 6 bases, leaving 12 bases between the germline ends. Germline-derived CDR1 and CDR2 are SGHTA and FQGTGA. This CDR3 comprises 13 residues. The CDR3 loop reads CASSFPGSSEQYF. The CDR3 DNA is TGTGCCAGCAGCTTCCCCGGGAGCTCCGAGCAGTACTTC. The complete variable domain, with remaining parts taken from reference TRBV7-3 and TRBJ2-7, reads GAGVSQTPSNKVTEKGKYVELRCDPISGHTALYWYRQSLGQGPEFLIYFQGTGAADDSGLPNDRFFAVRPEGSVSTLKIQRTERGDSAVYLCASSFPGSSEQYFGPGTRLTVT.

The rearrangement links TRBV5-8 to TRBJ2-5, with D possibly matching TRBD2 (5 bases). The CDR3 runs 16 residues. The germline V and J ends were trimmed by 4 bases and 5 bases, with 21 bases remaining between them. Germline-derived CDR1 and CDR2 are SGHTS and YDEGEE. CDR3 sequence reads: CASSPGSNQAAETQYF. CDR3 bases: TGTGCCAGCAGCCCGGGATCAAACCAAGCAGCGGAGACCCAGTACTTC.

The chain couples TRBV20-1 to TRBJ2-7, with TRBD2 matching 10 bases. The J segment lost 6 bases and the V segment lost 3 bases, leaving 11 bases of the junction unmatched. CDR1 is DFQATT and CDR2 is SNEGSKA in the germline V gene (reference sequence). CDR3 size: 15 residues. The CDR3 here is CSASRSRAGGSEQYF. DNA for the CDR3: TGCAGTGCTAGTCGTTCCCGAGCGGGAGGGTCCGAGCAGTACTTC.

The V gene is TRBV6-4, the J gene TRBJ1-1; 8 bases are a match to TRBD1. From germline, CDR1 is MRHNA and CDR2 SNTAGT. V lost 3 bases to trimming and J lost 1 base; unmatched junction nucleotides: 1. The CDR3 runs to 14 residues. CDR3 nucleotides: TGTGCCAGCAGTGAACAGGGGGGGAACACTGAAGCTTTCTTT. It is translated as CASSEQGGNTEAFF.

The CDR3 DNA follows: TGCGCCAGCAGCTTGGGGCGGGACAGGGTCTACGAGCAGTACTTC. Protein: CASSLGRDRVYEQYF. The rearrangement uses TRBV5-1 and TRBJ2-7; 9 bases match TRBD1. Germline V CDR1 and CDR2: SGHRS, YFSETQ. The CDR3 consists of 15 residues. With 0 bases clipped from V and 3 bases from J, the junction kept 4 bases outside the gene matches.

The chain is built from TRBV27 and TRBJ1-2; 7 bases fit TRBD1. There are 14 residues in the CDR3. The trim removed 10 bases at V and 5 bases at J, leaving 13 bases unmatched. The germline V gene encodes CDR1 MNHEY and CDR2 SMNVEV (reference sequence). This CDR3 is CATRDRQGQYGYTF. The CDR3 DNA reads TGTGCCACCCGAGATCGACAGGGCCAATATGGCTACACCTTC.

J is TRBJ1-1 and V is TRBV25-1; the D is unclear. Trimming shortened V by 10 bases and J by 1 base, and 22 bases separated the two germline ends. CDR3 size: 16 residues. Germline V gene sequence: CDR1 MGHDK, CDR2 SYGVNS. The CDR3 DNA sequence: TGTGCCAACCAGGAGGTGGAGGGAAGTCGGAACACTGAAGCTTTCTTT. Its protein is CANQEVEGSRNTEAFF.

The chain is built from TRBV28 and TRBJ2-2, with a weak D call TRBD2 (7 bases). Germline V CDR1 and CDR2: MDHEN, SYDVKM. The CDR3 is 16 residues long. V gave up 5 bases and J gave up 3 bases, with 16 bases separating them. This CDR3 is CASSPPSGGYTGELFF. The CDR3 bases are TGTGCCAGCAGTCCTCCCTCGGGGGGCTACACCGGGGAGCTGTTTTTT. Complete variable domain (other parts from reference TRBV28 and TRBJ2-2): DVKVTQSSRYLVKRTGEKVFLECVQDMDHENMFWYRQDPGLGLRLIYFSYDVKMKEKGDIPEGYSVSREKKERFSLILESASTNQTSMYLCASSPPSGGYTGELFFGEGSRLTVL.

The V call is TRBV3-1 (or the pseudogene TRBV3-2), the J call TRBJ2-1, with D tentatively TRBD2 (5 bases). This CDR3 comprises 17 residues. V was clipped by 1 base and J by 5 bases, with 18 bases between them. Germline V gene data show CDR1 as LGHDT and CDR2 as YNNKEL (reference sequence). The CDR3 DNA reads TGTGCCAGCAGCCAAGCCCCCGGGTCGGAGGCGGACAATGAGCAGTTCTTC. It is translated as CASSQAPGSEADNEQFF.